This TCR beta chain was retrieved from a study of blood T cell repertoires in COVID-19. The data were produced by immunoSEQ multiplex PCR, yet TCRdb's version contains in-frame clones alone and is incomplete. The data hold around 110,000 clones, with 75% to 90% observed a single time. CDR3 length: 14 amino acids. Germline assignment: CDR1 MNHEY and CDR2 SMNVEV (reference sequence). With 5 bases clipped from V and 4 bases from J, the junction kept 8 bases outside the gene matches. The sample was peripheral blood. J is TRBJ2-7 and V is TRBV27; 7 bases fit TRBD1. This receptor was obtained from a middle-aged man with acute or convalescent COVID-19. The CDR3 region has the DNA TGTGCCAGCAGTCCTCGGACAGGCGGGTACGAGCAGTACTTC. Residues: CASSPRTGGYEQYF.